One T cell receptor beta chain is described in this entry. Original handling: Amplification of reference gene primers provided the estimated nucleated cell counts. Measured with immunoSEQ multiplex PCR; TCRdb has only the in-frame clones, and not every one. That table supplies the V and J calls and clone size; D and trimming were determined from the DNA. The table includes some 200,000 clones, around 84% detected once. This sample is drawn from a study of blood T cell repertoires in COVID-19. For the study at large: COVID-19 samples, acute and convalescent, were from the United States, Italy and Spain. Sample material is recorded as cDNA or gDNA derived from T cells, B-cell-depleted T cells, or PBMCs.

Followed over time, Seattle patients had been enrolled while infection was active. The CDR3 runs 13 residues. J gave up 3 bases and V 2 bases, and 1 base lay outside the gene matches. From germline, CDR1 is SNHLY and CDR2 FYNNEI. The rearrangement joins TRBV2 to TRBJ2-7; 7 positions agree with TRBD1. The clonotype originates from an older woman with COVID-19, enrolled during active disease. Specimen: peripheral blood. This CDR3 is CASSEQGVYEQYF. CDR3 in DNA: TGTGCCAGCAGTGAACAGGGGGTCTACGAGCAGTACTTC.